Sequencing of this T cell receptor beta chain was carried out in a study of blood T cell repertoires in COVID-19. Study information: Researchers got acute and convalescent COVID-19 samples from the United States, Italy and Spain. Nucleic acid was either cDNA or gDNA, and it came from T cells, B-cell-depleted T cells, or PBMCs.

This clone came up once. With 4 bases removed from V and 0 bases from J, the gap between germline ends came to 12 bases. The V gene's germline CDR1 is MGHDK and CDR2 SYGVNS. The CDR3 sequence is 15 residues long. In the authors' methods: Estimation of nucleated cell counts relied on the amplification of reference gene primers. Assay used: immunoSEQ multiplex PCR; TCRdb lists only in-frame clones, some missing. Clone size and the V and J calls come from that table; the DNA yielded D and trimming. The table shows about 65,000 clones, with 93% occurring only once. The sequenced sample consisted of peripheral blood. The chain combines TRBV25-1 with TRBJ1-1; D possibly corresponds to TRBD1 (6 bases). This receptor was taken from a man in his 70s with active COVID-19. The CDR3 reads CASSVNRVLNTEAFF. The CDR3 DNA follows: TGTGCCAGCAGTGTAAACAGGGTTTTGAACACTGAAGCTTTCTTT.